The rows below give T cell receptor beta chains drawn from one sample of a study of T cell responses to AZD1222 COVID-19 vaccine. Assay: immunoSEQ multiplex PCR; the TCRdb copy retains only in-frame clones and omits some. This sample has fewer than 150,000 clones; 90% occur once, and the top ten carry roughly 3.1%. The specimen comprised peripheral blood, sampled on day 0 of AZD1222 vaccination. The receptors were sampled from an adult in good health. Each CDR3 is given with its conserved first and last residue. The D gene is left open where the match is weak. Clone size, where shown, is once, few, many, or a class for clones that have expanded.

D gene: NA; clone size: NA; CDR3 length: 11; J gene: TRBJ2-7; V gene: TRBV5-6; CDR3 DNA: TGTGCCAGCAGCTTGGAGAACGAGCAGTACTTC; CDR3 protein: CASSLENEQYF
D gene: NA; clone size: NA; CDR3 length: 13; J gene: TRBJ1-4; V gene: TRBV12-3/TRBV12-4; CDR3 DNA: TGTGCCAGCAGTTTTGGCCAAACCTCAAAACTGTTTTTT; CDR3 protein: CASSFGQTSKLFF
D gene: NA; clone size: NA; CDR3 length: 15; J gene: TRBJ2-2; V gene: TRBV7-9; CDR3 DNA: TGTGCCAGCAGCTTAGGTCCAGGGGCGACCGGGGAGCTGTTTTTT; CDR3 protein: CASSLGPGATGELFF
D gene: TRBD1; clone size: NA; CDR3 length: 15; J gene: TRBJ2-2; V gene: TRBV13; CDR3 DNA: TGTGCCAGCAGCCAGGACAGGTTAAACACCGGGGAGCTGTTTTTT; CDR3 protein: CASSQDRLNTGELFF
D gene: TRBD1; clone size: once; CDR3 length: 14; J gene: TRBJ1-3; V gene: TRBV9; CDR3 DNA: TGTGCCAGCAGCGAAGGACAGGTCGTCGACACCATATATTTT; CDR3 protein: CASSEGQVVDTIYF
D gene: NA; clone size: NA; CDR3 length: 14; J gene: TRBJ1-1; V gene: TRBV7-2; CDR3 DNA: TGTGCCAGCAGCTTAAAGGTCCGGTACACTGAAGCTTTCTTT; CDR3 protein: CASSLKVRYTEAFF
D gene: TRBD1; clone size: NA; CDR3 length: 14; J gene: TRBJ1-2; V gene: TRBV27; CDR3 DNA: TGTGCCAGCAGTTTATCCGGACAGGGCAATGGCTACACCTTC; CDR3 protein: CASSLSGQGNGYTF
D gene: NA; clone size: NA; CDR3 length: 14; J gene: TRBJ1-2; V gene: TRBV19; CDR3 DNA: TGTGCCAGTAGTATAGTCTGGACAATGGATGGCTACACCTTC; CDR3 protein: CASSIVWTMDGYTF
D gene: TRBD1; clone size: NA; CDR3 length: 13; J gene: TRBJ1-2; V gene: TRBV7-9; CDR3 DNA: TGTGCCAGCAGCTTATTTGACAGGGTTGGCTACACCTTC; CDR3 protein: CASSLFDRVGYTF
D gene: NA; clone size: NA; CDR3 length: 16; J gene: TRBJ1-4; V gene: TRBV3-1/TRBV3-2; CDR3 DNA: TGTGCCAGCAGCCATGGAGGGAGGACAACTAATGAAAAACTGTTTTTT; CDR3 protein: CASSHGGRTTNEKLFF
D gene: NA; clone size: NA; CDR3 length: 16; J gene: TRBJ1-1; V gene: TRBV5-1; CDR3 DNA: TGCGCCAGCAGCTTGGGGGCAGGGGACGGGGTGGCTGAAGCTTTCTTT; CDR3 protein: CASSLGAGDGVAEAFF
D gene: TRBD2; clone size: NA; CDR3 length: 16; J gene: TRBJ2-7; V gene: TRBV18; CDR3 DNA: TGTGCCAGCTCACCTTCCGGGGGGGCCTTAACTTACGAGCAGTACTTC; CDR3 protein: CASSPSGGALTYEQYF
D gene: NA; clone size: NA; CDR3 length: 14; J gene: TRBJ1-6; V gene: TRBV7-2; CDR3 DNA: TGTGCCAGCACTCGGACAGTGGACAATTCACCCCTCCACTTT; CDR3 protein: CASTRTVDNSPLHF
D gene: NA; clone size: NA; CDR3 length: 13; J gene: TRBJ2-1; V gene: TRBV9; CDR3 DNA: TGTGCCAGCAGCACAGAAGTTTACAATGAGCAGTTCTTC; CDR3 protein: CASSTEVYNEQFF
D gene: TRBD1; clone size: NA; CDR3 length: 16; J gene: TRBJ2-5; V gene: TRBV6-4; CDR3 DNA: TGTGCCAGCAGTGCCTCCGGGACAGGGGACCAAGAGACCCAGTACTTC; CDR3 protein: CASSASGTGDQETQYF
D gene: TRBD2; clone size: NA; CDR3 length: 15; J gene: TRBJ2-1; V gene: TRBV5-1; CDR3 DNA: TGCGCCAGCAGTCAAAGGACTAGCGGGAGATTCGGGCAGTTCTTC; CDR3 protein: CASSQRTSGRFGQFF
D gene: TRBD2; clone size: NA; CDR3 length: 16; J gene: TRBJ2-3; V gene: TRBV19; CDR3 DNA: TGTGCCAGTAGTGTGACTAGCGGGCTCGGCACAGATACGCAGTATTTT; CDR3 protein: CASSVTSGLGTDTQYF
D gene: NA; clone size: once; CDR3 length: 15; J gene: TRBJ2-1; V gene: TRBV19; CDR3 DNA: TGTGCCAGTAGTATAAGGGTGCTTTATGTTGGTGAGCAGTTCTTC; CDR3 protein: CASSIRVLYVGEQFF
D gene: NA; clone size: NA; CDR3 length: 14; J gene: TRBJ2-1; V gene: TRBV27; CDR3 DNA: TGTGCCAGCACTGGCGGCGACTCCTACAATGAGCAGTTCTTC; CDR3 protein: CASTGGDSYNEQFF
D gene: NA; clone size: few; CDR3 length: 12; J gene: TRBJ1-5; V gene: TRBV18; CDR3 DNA: TGTGCCAGCTCACCAGAGGGCTATGCCCAGCATTTT; CDR3 protein: CASSPEGYAQHF
D gene: NA; clone size: NA; CDR3 length: 12; J gene: TRBJ1-2; V gene: TRBV6-5; CDR3 DNA: TGTGCCAGCAGTATGGGGAGCTATGGCTACACCTTC; CDR3 protein: CASSMGSYGYTF
D gene: NA; clone size: NA; CDR3 length: 13; J gene: TRBJ1-1; V gene: TRBV7-9; CDR3 DNA: TGTGCCAGCAGGGACGGGAAGAACACTGAAGCTTTCTTT; CDR3 protein: CASRDGKNTEAFF
D gene: NA; clone size: NA; CDR3 length: 15; J gene: TRBJ2-3; V gene: TRBV6-5; CDR3 DNA: TGTGCCAGCAGTTACTCGACTCACCACGCGGGTACGCAGTATTTT; CDR3 protein: CASSYSTHHAGTQYF
D gene: TRBD2; clone size: NA; CDR3 length: 19; J gene: TRBJ2-7; V gene: TRBV3-1/TRBV3-2; CDR3 DNA: TGTGCCAGCAGCCATCGAATGAACTTACTAGCGGGAGTGGGGTACGAGCAGTACTTC; CDR3 protein: CASSHRMNLLAGVGYEQYF
D gene: TRBD1; clone size: once; CDR3 length: 17; J gene: TRBJ2-5; V gene: TRBV18; CDR3 DNA: TGTGCCAGCTCACCAAGGGTTACGACAGGGAGTGCGGAGACCCAGTACTTC; CDR3 protein: CASSPRVTTGSAETQYF
D gene: TRBD1; clone size: once; CDR3 length: 15; J gene: TRBJ2-1; V gene: TRBV15; CDR3 DNA: TGTGCCACCAGCAGAGAGCAGGGGGCTTACAATGAGCAGTTCTTC; CDR3 protein: CATSREQGAYNEQFF
D gene: NA; clone size: NA; CDR3 length: 14; J gene: TRBJ1-4; V gene: TRBV5-8; CDR3 DNA: TGTGCCAGCAGCTCGGGACACCTTAATGAAAAACTGTTTTTT; CDR3 protein: CASSSGHLNEKLFF
D gene: NA; clone size: NA; CDR3 length: 11; J gene: TRBJ1-2; V gene: TRBV20-1; CDR3 DNA: TGCAGTGCTGATTCAGGGGATGGCTACACCTTC; CDR3 protein: CSADSGDGYTF
D gene: NA; clone size: NA; CDR3 length: 15; J gene: TRBJ2-7; V gene: TRBV5-1; CDR3 DNA: TGCGCCAGCAGCTTGTCCCAGGGGTATTCGGGGGAGCAGTACTTC; CDR3 protein: CASSLSQGYSGEQYF
D gene: TRBD1; clone size: NA; CDR3 length: 13; J gene: TRBJ2-7; V gene: TRBV10-3; CDR3 DNA: TGTGCCATCAGCGGGGACAGGGCCCACGAGCAGTACTTC; CDR3 protein: CAISGDRAHEQYF
D gene: NA; clone size: once; CDR3 length: 14; J gene: TRBJ2-2; V gene: TRBV19; CDR3 DNA: TGTGCCAGTAGTATAGCTCTGGAAGTGGGGGAGCTGTTTTTT; CDR3 protein: CASSIALEVGELFF